Reported below is one TCR beta chain. Its target is unknown. This sample is part of a study of OX40 agonist ivuxolimab in advanced cancers. Study-wide background: Ivuxolimab is an agonistic anti-OX40 (CD134) antibody, and patients were treated with it. Three dose-escalation patients had partial responses: one with hepatocellular carcinoma and two with cutaneous melanoma. Study-wide findings and caveats: Expanded peripheral T-cell antigen specificity went undetermined. Normalized T-cell clonal expansion was also low in a subset of nonresponders.

TCRdb's table, derived via immunoSEQ multiplex PCR, lists solely in-frame clones and lacks some. This sample yields roughly 90,000 clones, of which about nine tenths are seen a single time; around 0.33% belongs to the top ten. The germline gives CDR1 KGHSH, CDR2 LQKENI. Trimming cost V 1 base and J 1 base; bases outside gene matches: 4. The CDR3 length is 18 residues. This rearrangement joins TRBV18 to TRBJ2-3, with 14 positions matching TRBD2. The source is an adult with an advanced solid tumor such as melanoma, head and neck, liver or kidney cancer. This specimen consisted of CD4+ or CD8+ T cells sorted from blood, obtained in a trial of the OX40 agonist ivuxolimab. CDR3 nucleotides: TGTGCCAGCTCACCACGGCGACTAGCGGGAGGGGGCACAGATACGCAGTATTTT. Translated, it gives CASSPRRLAGGGTDTQYF.